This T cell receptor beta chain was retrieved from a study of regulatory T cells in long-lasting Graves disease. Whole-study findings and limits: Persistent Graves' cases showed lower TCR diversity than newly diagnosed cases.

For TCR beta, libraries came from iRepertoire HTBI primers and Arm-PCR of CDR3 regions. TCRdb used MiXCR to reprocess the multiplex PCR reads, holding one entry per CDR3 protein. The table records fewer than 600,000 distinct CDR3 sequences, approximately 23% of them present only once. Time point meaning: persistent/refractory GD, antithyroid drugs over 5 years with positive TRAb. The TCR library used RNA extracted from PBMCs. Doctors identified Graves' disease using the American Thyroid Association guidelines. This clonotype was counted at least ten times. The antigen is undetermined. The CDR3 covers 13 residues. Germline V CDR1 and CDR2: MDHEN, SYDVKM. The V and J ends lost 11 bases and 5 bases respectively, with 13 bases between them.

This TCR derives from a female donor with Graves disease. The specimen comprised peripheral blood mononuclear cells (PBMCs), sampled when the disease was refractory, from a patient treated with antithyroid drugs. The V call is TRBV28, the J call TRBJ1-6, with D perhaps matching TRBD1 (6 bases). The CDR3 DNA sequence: TGTGCCTCAGGGGTCTTGGATAATTCACCCCTCCACTTT. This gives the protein CASGVLDNSPLHF. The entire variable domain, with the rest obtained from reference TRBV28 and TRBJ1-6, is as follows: DVKVTQSSRYLVKRTGEKVFLECVQDMDHENMFWYRQDPGLGLRLIYFSYDVKMKEKGDIPEGYSVSREKKERFSLILESASTNQTSMYLCASGVLDNSPLHFGNGTRLTVT.